Below are 4 T cell receptor beta chains sequenced from a single sample in a study of T cell clonality in common variable immunodeficiency. Sequencing used immunoSEQ multiplex PCR; TCRdb keeps in-frame clones, though not all of them. The specimen has around 29,000 clones, none found just once. Sequencing was performed on peripheral blood mononuclear cells. The receptors were sampled from a person aged 18-70 years in good health.

This clone was counted at least ten times. The CDR3 end is not reached by the read, which stops 3 residues before it; the germline J gene fills it in. This chain connects TRBV20-1 to TRBJ1-4, with D possibly matching TRBD1 (6 bases). V lost 0 bases to trimming and J lost 6 bases, with 14 bases between them. This CDR3 has 15 amino acids. Germline V gives CDR1 DFQATT, CDR2 SNEGSKA (reference sequence). CDR3 loop: CSARDSGGVHEKLFF. The sequenced CDR3 bases are TGCAGTGCTAGAGATTCGGGGGGCGTTCATGAAAAA.

This clone has at least ten counts. The sequence runs out 3 residues before the end of the CDR3; the remainder is reconstructed from the germline J gene. The chain links TRBV7-2 to TRBJ1-2, with unresolved D. V was cut by 0 bases and J by 5 bases, with 7 bases left in between. Looked up from germline, CDR1 is SGHTA and CDR2 is FQGNSA. CDR3 size: 13 residues. The CDR3 reads CASSLAPSYGYTF. The sequenced CDR3 bases are TGTGCCAGCAGCTTAGCGCCCAGTTATGGC.

About this clone: The read terminates 3 residues before the CDR3 end, so the remaining end is supplied by the germline J gene. This rearrangement joins TRBV2 to TRBJ1-2; D ambiguous. In germline, CDR1 is SNHLY, CDR2 FYNNEI. The length of the CDR3 is 14 residues. CDR3 amino acids: CASSGAGELYDYTF. The sequenced CDR3 bases are TGTGCCAGCAGTGGTGCCGGGGAACTTTACGAC.

This clone was picked up many times. The read comes to an end 3 residues before the CDR3 does, leaving the germline J gene to fill in the end. V usage is TRBV18 and J usage is TRBJ2-1, with TRBD2 matching over 11 bases. V trimming: 2 bases; J trimming: 5 bases; junction bases outside the gene matches: 2. Germline-derived CDR1 and CDR2 are KGHSH and LQKENI. The CDR3 has 15 residues. The sequenced part of the CDR3 DNA is TGTGCCAGCTCACCAGTAGCGGGGGGGCACAATGAG. This sequence encodes CASSPVAGGHNE. The entire CDR3 sequence reads CASSPVAGGHNEQFF.